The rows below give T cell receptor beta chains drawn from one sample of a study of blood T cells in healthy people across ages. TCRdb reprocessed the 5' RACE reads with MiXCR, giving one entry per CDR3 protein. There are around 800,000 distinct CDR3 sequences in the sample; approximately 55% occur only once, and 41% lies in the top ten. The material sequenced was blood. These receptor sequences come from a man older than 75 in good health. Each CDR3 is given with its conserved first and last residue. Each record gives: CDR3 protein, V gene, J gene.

CDR3: CASSQGRESYEQYF
V: TRBV4-1
J: TRBJ2-7

CDR3: CSVEGTGGDYEQYF
V: TRBV29-1
J: TRBJ2-7

CDR3: CASNLAGGFGKETQYF
V: TRBV7-2
J: TRBJ2-5

CDR3: CSVTIGLAGGSDTGELFF
V: TRBV29-1
J: TRBJ2-2

CDR3: CASSSLGEQFF
V: TRBV11-2
J: TRBJ2-1

CDR3: CASNPRDENEKLFF
V: TRBV7-9
J: TRBJ1-4

CDR3: CASSPTLGGNYGYTF
V: TRBV7-2
J: TRBJ1-2

CDR3: CASSTTAPAGEQYF
V: TRBV28
J: TRBJ2-7

CDR3: CASTRPGQSFYEQYF
V: TRBV12-3/TRBV12-4
J: TRBJ2-7

CDR3: CASRRPDVGQETQYF
V: TRBV12-3/TRBV12-4
J: TRBJ2-5

CDR3: CASSFGQGGQYF
V: TRBV5-1
J: TRBJ2-5

CDR3: CASKVEAGRNQPQHF
V: TRBV6-5
J: TRBJ1-5

CDR3: CASSLLAAISYNEQFF
V: TRBV11-2
J: TRBJ2-1

CDR3: CASSLPSLGYTF
V: TRBV5-1
J: TRBJ1-2

CDR3: CSATRGPRNTEAFF
V: TRBV20-1
J: TRBJ1-1

CDR3: CASSSPLAGETYEQYF
V: TRBV7-9
J: TRBJ2-7

CDR3: CASGSGLARLRPYEQYF
V: TRBV6-2/TRBV6-3
J: TRBJ2-7

CDR3: CSATTGTGGTQYF
V: TRBV20-1
J: TRBJ2-5

CDR3: CASSRTSGLRTDAQYF
V: TRBV11-1
J: TRBJ2-3

CDR3: CASSYSRVGVSNYGYTF
V: TRBV6-5
J: TRBJ1-2

CDR3: CASSEFGTGAPEQYF
V: TRBV2
J: -

CDR3: CASSQEDRAQPQHF
V: TRBV12-3/TRBV12-4
J: TRBJ1-5

CDR3: CASSYGGISYEQYF
V: TRBV6-5
J: TRBJ2-7

CDR3: CASSPDRKNTEAFF
V: TRBV11-2
J: TRBJ1-1

CDR3: CASSLTQGPGELFF
V: TRBV7-9
J: TRBJ2-2

CDR3: CASSEWGGVTEAFF
V: TRBV25-1
J: TRBJ1-1

CDR3: CASSDLDRDAFF
V: TRBV6-2/TRBV6-3
J: TRBJ2-1

CDR3: CASSYSSSGSYEQYF
V: TRBV6-5
J: -

CDR3: CAISESQQGAAEQYF
V: TRBV10-3
J: TRBJ2-7

CDR3: CASSLFTGLEGYTF
V: TRBV11-2
J: TRBJ1-2

CDR3: CATSDRAGTDTQYF
V: TRBV24-1
J: TRBJ2-3

CDR3: CASSQDLIAGRQHRYAYF
V: TRBV3-1
J: TRBJ2-3

CDR3: CASSPRQGPGSGANVLTF
V: TRBV27
J: TRBJ2-6

CDR3: CASSLALSEQYF
V: TRBV7-8
J: -

CDR3: CSAREAGWEKLFF
V: TRBV20-1
J: TRBJ1-4

CDR3: CASSELKGLGGQETQYF
V: TRBV2
J: TRBJ2-5

CDR3: CASSPPSGGRGYAYF
V: TRBV5-1
J: TRBJ2-3

CDR3: CSASPTGGSARYAYF
V: TRBV20-1
J: TRBJ2-3

CDR3: CASSQVGGRSYNEQFF
V: TRBV4-2
J: TRBJ2-1

CDR3: CASSPRGHEQYF
V: TRBV18
J: TRBJ2-7

CDR3: CSVGDRANYGYTF
V: TRBV29-1
J: TRBJ1-2